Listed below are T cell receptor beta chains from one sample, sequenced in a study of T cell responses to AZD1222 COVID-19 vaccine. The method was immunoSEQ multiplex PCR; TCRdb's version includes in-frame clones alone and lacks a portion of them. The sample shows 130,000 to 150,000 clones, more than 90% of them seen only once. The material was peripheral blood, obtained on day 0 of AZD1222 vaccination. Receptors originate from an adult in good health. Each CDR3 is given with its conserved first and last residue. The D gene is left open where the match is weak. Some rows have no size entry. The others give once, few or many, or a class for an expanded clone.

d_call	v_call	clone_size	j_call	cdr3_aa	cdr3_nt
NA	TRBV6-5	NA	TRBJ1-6	CASSSYGNLGSPLHF	TGTGCCAGCAGTTCTTATGGTAACCTGGGGTCACCCCTCCACTTT
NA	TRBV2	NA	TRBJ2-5	CASSEDGGTRETQYF	TGTGCCAGCAGTGAAGATGGGGGCACGAGGGAGACCCAGTACTTC
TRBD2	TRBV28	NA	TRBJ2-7	CASSSHGTSSYEQYF	TGTGCCAGCAGTTCGCACGGGACTAGCTCCTACGAGCAGTACTTC
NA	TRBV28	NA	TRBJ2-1	CASSTEGGNEQFF	TGTGCCAGCAGCACCGAGGGCGGGAATGAGCAGTTCTTC
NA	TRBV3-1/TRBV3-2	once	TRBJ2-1	CASSSHQAGRNEQFF	TGTGCCAGCAGCTCCCACCAAGCAGGGAGGAATGAGCAGTTCTTC
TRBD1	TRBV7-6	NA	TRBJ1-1	CASSRLGQGILNTEAFF	TGTGCCAGCAGCCGGCTAGGACAGGGAATACTGAACACTGAAGCTTTCTTT
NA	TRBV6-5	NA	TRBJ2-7	CASSTLSRSSYEQYF	TGTGCCAGCAGTACCTTGTCCCGAAGCTCCTACGAGCAGTACTTC
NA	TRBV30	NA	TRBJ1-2	CAWSVTNYGYTF	TGTGCCTGGAGTGTGACAAACTATGGCTACACCTTC
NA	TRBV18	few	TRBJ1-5	CASSPQVASHQPQHF	TGTGCCAGCTCACCACAGGTCGCTTCACATCAGCCCCAGCATTTT
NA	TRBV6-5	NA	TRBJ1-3	CASANRRVSGNTIYF	TGTGCCAGCGCCAACAGGAGGGTGTCTGGAAACACCATATATTTT
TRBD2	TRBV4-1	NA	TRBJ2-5	CASSQDPASGIRETQYF	TGCGCCAGCAGCCAAGACCCGGCTAGCGGGATTCGGGAGACCCAGTACTTC
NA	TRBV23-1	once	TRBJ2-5	CASSRRQQETQYF	TGCGCCAGCAGTCGGCGACAGCAAGAGACCCAGTACTTC
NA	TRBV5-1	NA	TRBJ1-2	CASSLQTEDGYTF	TGCGCCAGCAGCTTGCAGACAGAGGATGGCTACACCTTC
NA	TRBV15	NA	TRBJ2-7	CATSRAPDRSYEQYF	TGTGCCACCAGCAGAGCCCCGGACAGATCCTACGAGCAGTACTTC
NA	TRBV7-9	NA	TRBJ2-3	CASSPPEGEGRDTQYF	TGTGCCAGCAGCCCACCCGAGGGGGAGGGGAGAGATACGCAGTATTTT
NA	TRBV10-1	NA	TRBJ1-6	CASSKEGNSPLHF	TGCGCCAGCAGTAAAGAGGGGAATTCACCCCTCCACTTT
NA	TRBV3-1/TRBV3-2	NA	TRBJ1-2	CASSQHLGEGYTF	TGTGCCAGCAGCCAACATCTCGGAGAAGGCTACACCTTC
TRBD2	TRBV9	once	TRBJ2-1	CASSGGTSRYNEQFF	TGTGCCAGCAGCGGCGGGACTAGCAGATACAATGAGCAGTTCTTC
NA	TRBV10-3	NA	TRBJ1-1	CAISELLNTEAFF	TGTGCCATCAGTGAGTTGCTAAACACTGAAGCTTTCTTT
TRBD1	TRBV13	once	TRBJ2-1	CASSTRQGGSSYNEQFF	TGTGCCAGCAGCACAAGACAGGGGGGAAGCTCCTACAATGAGCAGTTCTTC
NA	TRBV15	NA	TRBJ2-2	CATSRAIPGELFF	TGTGCCACCAGCAGAGCCATTCCCGGGGAGCTGTTTTTT
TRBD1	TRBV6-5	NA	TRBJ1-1	CASSYGAGGVNTEAFF	TGTGCCAGCAGTTACGGGGCAGGGGGCGTGAACACTGAAGCTTTCTTT
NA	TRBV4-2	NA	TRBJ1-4	CASSQVQSINEKLFF	TGTGCCAGCAGCCAAGTACAGTCAATTAATGAAAAACTGTTTTTT
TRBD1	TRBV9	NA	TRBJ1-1	CASSALDRVDTEAFF	TGTGCCAGCAGCGCTCTCGACAGGGTAGATACTGAAGCTTTCTTT
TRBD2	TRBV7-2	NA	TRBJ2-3	CASSSRTSGRADTQYF	TGTGCCAGCAGCTCTCGGACTAGCGGGAGGGCAGATACGCAGTATTTT
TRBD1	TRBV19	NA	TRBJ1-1	CASSIAEGADTEAFF	TGTGCCAGTAGTATAGCTGAGGGGGCTGACACTGAAGCTTTCTTT
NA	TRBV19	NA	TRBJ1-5	CASSTKTGPNQPQHF	TGTGCCAGTAGTACCAAGACAGGCCCCAATCAGCCCCAGCATTTT
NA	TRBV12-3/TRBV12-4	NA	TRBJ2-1	CASSSATLGEQFF	TGTGCCAGCAGTTCAGCTACGTTGGGTGAGCAGTTCTTC
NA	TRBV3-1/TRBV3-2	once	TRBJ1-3	CASSQAAGVGNTIYF	TGTGCCAGCAGCCAGGCAGCAGGGGTAGGAAACACCATATATTTT
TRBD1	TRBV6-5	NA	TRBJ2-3	CASSHRDRGRDTQYF	TGTGCCAGCAGCCACCGGGACAGGGGGCGGGATACGCAGTATTTT
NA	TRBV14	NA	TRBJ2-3	CASSQDVWQRGDTQYF	TGTGCCAGCAGCCAAGACGTCTGGCAGCGAGGGGATACGCAGTATTTT
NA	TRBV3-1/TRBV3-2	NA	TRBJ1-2	CASSQVGKGYTF	TGTGCCAGCAGCCAAGTGGGGAAGGGCTACACCTTC
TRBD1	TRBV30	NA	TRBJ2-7	CAWSAGDRVGEQYF	TGTGCCTGGAGTGCAGGGGACAGGGTGGGAGAGCAGTACTTC
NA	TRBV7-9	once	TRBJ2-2	CASRGNSGTSTGELFF	TGTGCCAGCAGGGGGAATTCCGGGACTTCTACCGGGGAGCTGTTTTTT
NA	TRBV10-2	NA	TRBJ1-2	CASSDRTDFLYGYTF	TGCGCCAGCAGTGATCGGACGGACTTCCTCTATGGCTACACCTTC
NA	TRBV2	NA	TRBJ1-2	CASSEDWGYGYTF	TGTGCCAGCAGTGAAGATTGGGGTTATGGCTACACCTTC
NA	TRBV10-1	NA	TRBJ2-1	CASSDEGLMSYNEQFF	TGCGCCAGCAGTGATGAGGGACTTATGTCCTACAATGAGCAGTTCTTC
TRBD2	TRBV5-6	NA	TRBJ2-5	CASSFGTSAQETQYF	TGTGCCAGCAGCTTCGGGACTAGCGCCCAAGAGACCCAGTACTTC
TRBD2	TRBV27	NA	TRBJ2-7	CARYELGREGGYEQYF	TGTGCCAGGTACGAACTTGGGCGGGAGGGTGGTTACGAGCAGTACTTC
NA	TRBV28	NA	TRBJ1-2	CASSSPQRGGTFYGYTF	TGTGCCAGCAGCTCGCCCCAACGCGGGGGAACCTTCTATGGCTACACCTTC
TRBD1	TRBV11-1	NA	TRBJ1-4	CASSSRTGGGEKLFF	TGTGCCAGCAGCTCTCGGACAGGAGGAGGTGAAAAACTGTTTTTT